There are many counts of the clone carrying this TCR beta chain. The source of the sample is a study of T cells in Graves' hyperthyroidism and ophthalmopathy. Amplified regions were TCR beta CDR3 sequences from RNA transcripts. Primed by the HTBI set, a first-round RT-PCR was run on the TCR CDR3. TCRdb recomputed calls from the multiplex PCR reads with MiXCR, one row per CDR3 protein. The sample holds around 240,000 distinct CDR3 sequences, less than 20% seen once. V gave up 5 bases and J gave up 1 base, with 11 bases separating them. The CDR3 length is 14 residues. CDR1 and CDR2 (germline): LGHNT, FRNRAP.

The chain links TRBV12-5 to TRBJ1-1; D may be TRBD1 (6 bases). Sequenced input: blood. This receptor was taken from a woman between 18 and 29 years old with Graves' ophthalmopathy. CDR3 nucleotide sequence: TGTGCTAGTGGTAGAGACAGGTCGAACACTGAAGCTTTCTTT. This translates into CASGRDRSNTEAFF.